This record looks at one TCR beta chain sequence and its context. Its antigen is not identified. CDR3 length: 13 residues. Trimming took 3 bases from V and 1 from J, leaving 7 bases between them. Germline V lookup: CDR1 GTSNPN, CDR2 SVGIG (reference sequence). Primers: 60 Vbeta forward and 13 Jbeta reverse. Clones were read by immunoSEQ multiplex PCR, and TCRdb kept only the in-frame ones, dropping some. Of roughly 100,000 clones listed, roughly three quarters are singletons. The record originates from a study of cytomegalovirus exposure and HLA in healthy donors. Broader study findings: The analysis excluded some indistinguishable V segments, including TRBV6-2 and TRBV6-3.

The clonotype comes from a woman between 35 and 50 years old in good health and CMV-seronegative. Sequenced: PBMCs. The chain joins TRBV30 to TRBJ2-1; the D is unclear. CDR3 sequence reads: CAWRRSSYNEQFF. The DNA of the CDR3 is TGTGCCTGGAGGAGAAGTTCCTACAATGAGCAGTTCTTC.